The 25 T cell receptor beta chains below were found in one sample sequenced in a study of beta chain features in type 1 diabetes. What was sequenced were expressed TCRB transcripts, since all of the isolated RNA had been reverse transcribed. Libraries were prepared by immunoSEQ multiplex PCR; TCRdb keeps only in-frame clonotypes and omits some of them. The sample yields about 130,000 clones, around 8.7% seen once. Sequenced material: central memory CD4+ T cells from blood. Source of these receptors: a man between 18 and 35 years old in good health.

This clone was seen more than once but under ten times. The rearrangement links TRBV5-6 to TRBJ2-1, with 11 positions matching TRBD2. Looked up from germline, CDR1 is SGHDT and CDR2 is YYEEEE. This CDR3 spans 18 amino acids. V trimming: 0 bases; J trimming: 2 bases; junction bases outside the gene matches: 7. In DNA, the CDR3 is TGTGCCAGCAGCTTGGCCATGGCTAGCGGGGGGACCTACAATGAGCAGTTCTTC. Translating gives CASSLAMASGGTYNEQFF.

The chain joins TRBV5-1 to TRBJ2-3, with TRBD2 matching over 10 bases. CDR1 and CDR2 (germline): SGHRS, YFSETQ. The CDR3 has 18 amino acids. Losses at the gene ends were 0 bases for V and 0 bases for J; bases not matched to a gene: 7. Here the CDR3 reads CASSLASSGGYSTDTQYF. The DNA of the CDR3 is TGCGCCAGCAGCTTGGCGTCTAGCGGGGGATATAGCACAGATACGCAGTATTTT.

This sequence joins TRBV9 and TRBJ2-2; D perhaps matches TRBD2 (5 bases). This CDR3 region has 14 residues. The germline V and J ends were trimmed by 4 bases and 5 bases, with 12 bases remaining between them. Germline CDR1 SGDLS, CDR2 YYNGEE. The CDR3 nucleotides are TGTGCCAGCAGCACCCAGAGGGAGACCGGGGAGCTGTTTTTT. It codes for CASSTQRETGELFF.

Comments on this clone: Other DNA sequences in the sample encode the same CDR3. The chain couples TRBV7-2 to TRBJ1-2, with D possibly being TRBD1 (5 bases). Germline CDR1 is SGHTA and CDR2 is FQGNSA. The CDR3 runs 12 residues. Trimming removed 6 bases at V and 5 bases at J, with 10 bases between. CDR3 bases: TGTGCCAGCAGTCTCGGGGGATATGGCTACACCTTC. Its protein is CASSLGGYGYTF.

The rearrangement links TRBV7-2 to TRBJ1-6; D is possibly TRBD1 (5 bases). Germline CDR1 and CDR2: SGHTA and FQGNSA. V lost 6 bases to trimming and J lost 17 bases, with 14 bases between them. The CDR3 consists of 11 residues. CDR3 nucleotides: TGTGCCAGCAGACAAGGGGTGAGGATCCACTTT. Residues: CASRQGVRIHF.

This clone was detected ten times or more. The chain is built from TRBV4-1 and TRBJ1-4; D unclear. V was shortened by 1 base and J by 5 bases, with 11 bases between the two germline ends. In germline, CDR1 is MGHRA, CDR2 YSYEKL. This CDR3 is built from 15 residues. As DNA, the CDR3 is TGCGCCAGCAGCCAAGGTATACAGCTGAATGAAAAACTGTTTTTT. Protein product: CASSQGIQLNEKLFF.

CDR3 residues: CASSSAGGAETQYF. CDR3 DNA: TGTGCCAGCAGCTCGGCGGGGGGGGCGGAGACCCAGTACTTC. The chain combines TRBV7-2 with TRBJ2-5, with 9 positions matching TRBD2. From germline, CDR1 is SGHTA and CDR2 FQGNSA. This CDR3 has 14 residues. V lost 4 bases, J lost 5 bases, and 5 bases stayed unmatched. Together with reference TRBV7-2 and TRBJ2-5, the CDR3 gives the full variable domain: GAGVSQSPSNKVTEKGKDVELRCDPISGHTALYWYRQSLGQGLEFLIYFQGNSAPDKSGLPSDRFSAERTGGSVSTLTIQRTQQEDSAVYLCASSSAGGAETQYFGPGTRLLVL.

A note on this clone: This sample includes further DNA sequences coding for the same CDR3. This chain links TRBV6-5 with TRBJ1-6; tentative D call: TRBD1 (5 bases). V was clipped by 1 base and J by 7 bases, with 11 bases between them. CDR1 is MNHEY, CDR2 SVGAGI, per germline. CDR3 length equals 15 residues. The CDR3 region has the DNA TGTGCCAGCAGTTACTTTCCAGGGAAAAATTCACCCCTCCACTTT. It specifies CASSYFPGKNSPLHF.

This clone occurred a few times. The chain couples TRBV18 to TRBJ1-5, with D possibly matching TRBD1 (6 bases). Trimming removed 6 bases from V and 7 bases from J, with 19 bases in between. The CDR3 length is 15 residues. Germline V CDR1 and CDR2: KGHSH, LQKENI. The CDR3 sequence: CASSQIQGLGQPQHF. Written as DNA, the CDR3 is TGTGCCAGCTCTCAAATACAGGGTCTAGGGCAGCCCCAGCATTTT.

The chain links TRBV18 to TRBJ2-2; D is uncertain. Germline-derived CDR1 and CDR2 are KGHSH and LQKENI. The CDR3 consists of 16 residues. V was trimmed by 4 bases and J by 0 bases, leaving 12 bases between them. The CDR3 sequence is CASSRQDTSNTGELFF. The CDR3 DNA follows: TGTGCCAGCTCACGCCAAGATACATCGAACACCGGGGAGCTGTTTTTT. The full variable domain, completed using reference TRBV18 and TRBJ2-2, is NAGVMQNPRHLVRRRGQEARLRCSPMKGHSHVYWYRQLPEEGLKFMVYLQKENIIDESGMPKERFSAEFPKEGPSILRIQQVVRGDSAAYFCASSRQDTSNTGELFFGEGSRLTVL.

The sample holds many counts of this clone. This chain links TRBV27 with TRBJ2-1; TRBD2 matches 11 bases. This CDR3 has 16 residues. J was trimmed by 9 bases and V by 5 bases; bases with no gene match: 12. The germline V gene encodes CDR1 MNHEY and CDR2 SMNVEV (reference sequence). In DNA, the CDR3 is TGTGCCAGCAGTCCCTCCCGTAGCGGGGGGGCCGGTGAGCAGTTCTTC. It specifies CASSPSRSGGAGEQFF.

The CDR3 region is CASSVVLAGPQFF. DNA for the CDR3: TGTGCCAGCAGCGTAGTACTAGCGGGGCCACAGTTCTTC. The chain has TRBV9 and TRBJ2-1; 10 bases are shared with TRBD2. Losses at the gene ends were 0 bases for V and 13 bases for J; bases not matched to a gene: 4. The CDR3 has 13 amino acids. CDR1 SGDLS and CDR2 YYNGEE come from the germline V gene.

The CDR3 sequence is CASEILAGARDTQYF. CDR3 coding DNA: TGTGCCAGCGAGATTCTAGCGGGGGCACGGGATACGCAGTATTTT. The chain combines TRBV2 with TRBJ2-3; TRBD2 matches at 10 bases. V shed 8 bases and J 6 bases; nucleotides not matched to a gene: 11. The CDR3 has 15 amino acids. Germline V CDR1 and CDR2: SNHLY, FYNNEI.

The rearrangement uses TRBV7-2 and TRBJ1-2; perhaps TRBD1 as D (6 bases). The germline V gene encodes CDR1 SGHTA and CDR2 FQGNSA. The CDR3 is 15 residues long. Trimming stripped 5 bases from V and 8 bases from J, with 21 bases between. CDR3 nucleotides: TGTGCCAGCAGCACGTCCGGGACAAGGATTTGGGGCTACACCTTC. Translated, it gives CASSTSGTRIWGYTF.

The rearrangement links TRBV7-2 to TRBJ1-1; 9 nucleotides line up with TRBD1. Germline V gene lookup returns CDR1 SGHTA and CDR2 FQGNSA. The CDR3 is 11 residues long. Trimming at V came to 5 bases and at J to 11 bases, leaving 3 bases not matched to a gene. This CDR3 is CASSGDRAAFF. In DNA, the CDR3 is TGTGCCAGCAGCGGGGACAGGGCGGCTTTCTTT.

This clone came up a few times. The rearrangement links TRBV7-7 to TRBJ2-7, with 10 bases lining up with TRBD2. J gave up 4 bases and V 5 bases, and 2 bases lay outside the gene matches. Per the germline V gene, CDR1 is SSHAT and CDR2 is FNYEAQ (reference sequence). This CDR3 is built from 13 residues. The CDR3 DNA sequence: TGTGCCAGCAGCCAGGGACTAGCGTACGAGCAGTACTTC. It translates to CASSQGLAYEQYF.

V usage is TRBV7-9 and J usage is TRBJ1-4; D gene uncertain. The V end was cut by 4 bases, the J end by 2 bases, with 11 bases between. The CDR3 loop spans 15 amino acids. CDR1 and CDR2 from the germline V gene are SEHNR and FQNEAQ (reference sequence). CDR3 residues: CASSSPGSTNEKLFF. CDR3 nucleotides: TGTGCCAGCAGCTCGCCGGGATCCACTAATGAAAAACTGTTTTTT. Together with reference TRBV7-9 and TRBJ1-4, the CDR3 gives the full variable domain: DTGVSQNPRHKITKRGQNVTFRCDPISEHNRLYWYRQTLGQGPEFLTYFQNEAQLEKSRLLSDRFSAERPKGSFSTLEIQRTEQGDSAMYLCASSSPGSTNEKLFFGSGTQLSVL.

The V gene is TRBV5-1, the J gene TRBJ1-1; 7 bases match TRBD1. The ends lost 5 bases at V and 7 bases at J; junction bases unmatched: 8. The CDR3 has 13 amino acids. Germline CDR1 reads SGHRS; CDR2 reads YFSETQ. The CDR3 loop reads CASRGRQGLEAFF. CDR3 coding DNA: TGCGCCAGCAGGGGGAGACAGGGACTTGAAGCTTTCTTT. The full variable domain, with the rest looked up from reference TRBV5-1 and TRBJ1-1, is KAGVTQTPRYLIKTRGQQVTLSCSPISGHRSVSWYQQTPGQGLQFLFEYFSETQRNKGNFPGRFSGRQFSNSRSEMNVSTLELGDSALYLCASRGRQGLEAFFGQGTRLTVV.

This clone was observed at least ten times. The chain recombines TRBV10-3 with TRBJ2-7; tentative D call: TRBD1 (6 bases). Germline V CDR1 and CDR2: ENHRY, SYGVKD. V dropped 2 bases and J dropped 4 bases, with 9 bases sitting between them. The CDR3 has 13 residues. In nucleotides, the CDR3 is TGTGCCATCAGTGAGAAAGGACAGTACGAGCAGTACTTC. Amino acid sequence: CAISEKGQYEQYF.

This chain uses TRBV4-2 with TRBJ2-3, with 9 positions matching TRBD2. Germline lookup yields CDR1 LGHNA and CDR2 YNFKEQ. There are 16 residues in the CDR3. V shed 6 bases and J 1 base; nucleotides not matched to a gene: 8. CDR3 loop: CASSSGPSGGTDTQYF. The CDR3 region has the DNA TGTGCCAGCAGTAGTGGTCCTAGCGGGGGCACAGATACGCAGTATTTT.

This clone appeared a single time. A clone one base away is much larger, so this may be a read error. V usage is TRBV7-9 and J usage is TRBJ2-6; D unresolved. CDR3 length: 15 amino acids. From germline, CDR1 is SEHNR and CDR2 FQNEAQ (reference sequence). V lost 2 bases and J 0 bases, leaving 5 bases between the germline ends. The DNA of the CDR3 is TGTGCCAGCAGCTTACAGGTCTCTGGGGCCAACGTCCTGACTTTC. Its protein product is CASSLQVSGANVLTF.

This clone appeared a few times. The chain links TRBV2 to TRBJ2-7, with D perhaps TRBD1 (6 bases). Germline CDR1 is SNHLY and CDR2 is FYNNEI. The CDR3 loop spans 14 amino acids. The V end was cut by 5 bases, the J end by 0 bases, with 11 bases between. In nucleotides, the CDR3 is TGTGCCAGCAGTCTTCGACAGGCCTCCTACGAGCAGTACTTC. Translating it yields CASSLRQASYEQYF.

This clone was seen only a few times. The chain couples TRBV7-6 to TRBJ2-1; TRBD1 is a possible D gene (5 bases). Trimming cost V 1 base and J 0 bases, with 16 bases left between them. In germline, CDR1 is SGHVS, CDR2 FNYEAQ. The CDR3 is 18 amino acids. The CDR3: CASSLEGKGRSSYNEQFF. The DNA of the CDR3 is TGTGCCAGCAGCTTAGAGGGGAAAGGACGGAGCTCCTACAATGAGCAGTTCTTC.

This clone occurred a few times. The chain is built from TRBV7-2 and TRBJ1-4; 8 bases fit TRBD1. The V and J ends lost 5 bases and 6 bases, in that order; junction bases with no gene match: 8. The CDR3 is 15 amino acids. Germline CDR1 is SGHTA and CDR2 is FQGNSA. The CDR3 spells CASSGPGQGYEKLFF. CDR3 coding DNA: TGTGCCAGCAGCGGCCCCGGACAGGGATATGAAAAACTGTTTTTT. The variable domain in full, with the rest retrieved from reference TRBV7-2 and TRBJ1-4, is GAGVSQSPSNKVTEKGKDVELRCDPISGHTALYWYRQSLGQGLEFLIYFQGNSAPDKSGLPSDRFSAERTGGSVSTLTIQRTQQEDSAVYLCASSGPGQGYEKLFFGSGTQLSVL.

There are a few counts of this clone. The chain is built from TRBV5-6 and TRBJ2-2; D not resolved. This CDR3 is 16 amino acids long. Germline V lookup: CDR1 SGHDT, CDR2 YYEEEE. V was pared by 3 bases and J by 1 base, with 13 bases between. CDR3 nucleotides: TGTGCCAGCAGCTCATTGTGGAGCGAGAACACCGGGGAGCTGTTTTTT. This sequence encodes CASSSLWSENTGELFF.